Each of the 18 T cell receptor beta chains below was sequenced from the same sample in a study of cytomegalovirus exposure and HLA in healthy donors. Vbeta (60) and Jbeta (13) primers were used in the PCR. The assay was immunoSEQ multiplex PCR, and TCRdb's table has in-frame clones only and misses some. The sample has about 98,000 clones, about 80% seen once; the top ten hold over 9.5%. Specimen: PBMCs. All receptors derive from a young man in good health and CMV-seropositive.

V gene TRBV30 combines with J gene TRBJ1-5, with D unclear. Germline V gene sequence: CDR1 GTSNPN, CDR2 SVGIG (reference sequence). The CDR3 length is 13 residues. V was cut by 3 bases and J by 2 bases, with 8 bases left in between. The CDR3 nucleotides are TGTGCCTGGAGCGCGCGGGGCAATCAGCCCCAGCATTTT. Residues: CAWSARGNQPQHF.

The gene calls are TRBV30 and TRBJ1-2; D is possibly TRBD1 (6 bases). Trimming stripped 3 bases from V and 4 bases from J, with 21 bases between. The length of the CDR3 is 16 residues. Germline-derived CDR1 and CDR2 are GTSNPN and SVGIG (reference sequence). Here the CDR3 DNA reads TGTGCCTGGAGGGGACAACTAAGGGTATTAGGCTATGGCTACACCTTC. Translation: CAWRGQLRVLGYGYTF.

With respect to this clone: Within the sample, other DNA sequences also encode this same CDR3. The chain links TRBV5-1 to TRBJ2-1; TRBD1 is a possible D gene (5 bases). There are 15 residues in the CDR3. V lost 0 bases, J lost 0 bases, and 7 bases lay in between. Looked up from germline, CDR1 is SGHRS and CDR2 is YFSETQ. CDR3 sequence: CASSLEGLSYNEQFF. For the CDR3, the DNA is TGCGCCAGCAGCTTGGAGGGGCTCTCCTACAATGAGCAGTTCTTC.

CDR3 sequence: CAAASGNTIYF. In nucleotides, the CDR3 is TGTGCGGCCGCCTCTGGAAACACCATATATTTT. This chain connects TRBV4-2 to TRBJ1-3, with unresolved D. This CDR3 spans 11 amino acids. Germline V gene lookup returns CDR1 LGHNA and CDR2 YNFKEQ.

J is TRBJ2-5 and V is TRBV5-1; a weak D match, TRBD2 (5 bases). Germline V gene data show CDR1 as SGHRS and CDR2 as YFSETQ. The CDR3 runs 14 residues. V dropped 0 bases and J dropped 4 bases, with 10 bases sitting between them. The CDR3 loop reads CASSLAGIGETQYF. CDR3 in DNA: TGCGCCAGCAGCTTGGCCGGGATAGGAGAGACCCAGTACTTC.

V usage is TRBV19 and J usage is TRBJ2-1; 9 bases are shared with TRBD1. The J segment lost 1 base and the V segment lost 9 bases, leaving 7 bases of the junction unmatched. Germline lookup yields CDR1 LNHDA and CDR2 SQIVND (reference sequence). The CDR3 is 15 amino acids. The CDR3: CASEPGTGSYNEQFF. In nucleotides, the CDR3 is TGTGCCAGCGAACCCGGGACAGGGTCCTACAATGAGCAGTTCTTC.

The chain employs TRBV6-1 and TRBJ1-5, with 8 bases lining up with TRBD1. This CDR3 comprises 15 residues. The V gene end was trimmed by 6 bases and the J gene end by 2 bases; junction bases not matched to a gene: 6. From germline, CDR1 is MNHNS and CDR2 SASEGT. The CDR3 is CASRLTGDGNQPQHF. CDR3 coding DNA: TGTGCCAGCAGGCTGACAGGGGACGGCAATCAGCCCCAGCATTTT.

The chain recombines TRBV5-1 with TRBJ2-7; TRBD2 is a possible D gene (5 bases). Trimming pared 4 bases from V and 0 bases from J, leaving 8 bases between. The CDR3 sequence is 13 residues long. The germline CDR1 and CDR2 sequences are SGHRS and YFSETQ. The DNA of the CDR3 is TGCGCCAGCAGCGAGGGAGCCTCCTACGAGCAGTACTTC. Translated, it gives CASSEGASYEQYF.

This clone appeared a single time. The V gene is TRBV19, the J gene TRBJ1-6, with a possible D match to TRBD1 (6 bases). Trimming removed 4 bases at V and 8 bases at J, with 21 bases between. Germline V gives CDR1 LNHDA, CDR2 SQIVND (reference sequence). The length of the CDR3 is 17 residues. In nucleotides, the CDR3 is TGTGCCAGTAGTAAGCCTACAGGGTTGGGAATGGATTCACCCCTCCACTTT. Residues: CASSKPTGLGMDSPLHF.

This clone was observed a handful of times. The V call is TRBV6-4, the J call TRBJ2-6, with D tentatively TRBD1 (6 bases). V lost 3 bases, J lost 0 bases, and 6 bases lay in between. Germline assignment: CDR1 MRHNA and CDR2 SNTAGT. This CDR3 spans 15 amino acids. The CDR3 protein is CASSETGSGANVLTF. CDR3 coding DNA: TGTGCCAGCAGTGAGACAGGCTCTGGGGCCAACGTCCTGACTTTC.

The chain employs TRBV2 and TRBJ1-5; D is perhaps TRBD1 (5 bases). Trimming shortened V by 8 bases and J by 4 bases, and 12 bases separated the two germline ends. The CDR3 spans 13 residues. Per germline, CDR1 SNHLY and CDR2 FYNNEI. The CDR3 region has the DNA TGTGCCAGCGTCGGGGAGGGGAATCAGCCCCAGCATTTT. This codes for CASVGEGNQPQHF.

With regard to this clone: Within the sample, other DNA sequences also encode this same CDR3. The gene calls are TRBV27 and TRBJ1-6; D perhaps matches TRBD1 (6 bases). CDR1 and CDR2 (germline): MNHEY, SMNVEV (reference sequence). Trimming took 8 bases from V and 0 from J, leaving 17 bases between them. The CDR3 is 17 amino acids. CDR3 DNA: TGTGCCAGCTCCCTCGACCAGGGGAGCTCCTATAATTCACCCCTCCACTTT. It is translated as CASSLDQGSSYNSPLHF.

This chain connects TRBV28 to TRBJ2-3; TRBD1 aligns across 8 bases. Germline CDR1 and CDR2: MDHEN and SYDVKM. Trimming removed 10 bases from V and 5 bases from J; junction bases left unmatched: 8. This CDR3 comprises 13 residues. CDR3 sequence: CAIQGGRRDTQYF. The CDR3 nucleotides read TGTGCCATACAGGGGGGTAGGAGAGATACGCAGTATTTT.

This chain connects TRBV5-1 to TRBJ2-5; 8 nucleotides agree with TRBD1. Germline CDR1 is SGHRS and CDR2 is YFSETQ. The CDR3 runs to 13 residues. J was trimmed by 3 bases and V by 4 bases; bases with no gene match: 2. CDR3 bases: TGCGCCAGCAGCGGGACAGGAAAAGAGACCCAGTACTTC. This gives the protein CASSGTGKETQYF. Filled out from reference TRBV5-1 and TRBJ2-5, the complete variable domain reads KAGVTQTPRYLIKTRGQQVTLSCSPISGHRSVSWYQQTPGQGLQFLFEYFSETQRNKGNFPGRFSGRQFSNSRSEMNVSTLELGDSALYLCASSGTGKETQYFGPGTRLLVL.

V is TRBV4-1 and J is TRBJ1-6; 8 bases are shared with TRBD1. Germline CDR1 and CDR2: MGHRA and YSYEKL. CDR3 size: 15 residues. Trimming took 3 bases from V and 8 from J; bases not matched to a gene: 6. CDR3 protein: CASSQADREDSPLHF. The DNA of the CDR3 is TGCGCCAGCAGCCAGGCGGACAGGGAGGATTCACCCCTCCACTTT.

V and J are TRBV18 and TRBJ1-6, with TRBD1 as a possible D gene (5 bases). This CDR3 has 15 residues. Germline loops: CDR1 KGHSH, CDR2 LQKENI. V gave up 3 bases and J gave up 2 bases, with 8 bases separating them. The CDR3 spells CASSPGRAYNSPLHF. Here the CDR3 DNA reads TGTGCCAGCTCACCGGGCAGGGCCTATAATTCACCCCTCCACTTT. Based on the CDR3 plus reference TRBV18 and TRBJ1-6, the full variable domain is NAGVMQNPRHLVRRRGQEARLRCSPMKGHSHVYWYRQLPEEGLKFMVYLQKENIIDESGMPKERFSAEFPKEGPSILRIQQVVRGDSAAYFCASSPGRAYNSPLHFGNGTRLTVT.

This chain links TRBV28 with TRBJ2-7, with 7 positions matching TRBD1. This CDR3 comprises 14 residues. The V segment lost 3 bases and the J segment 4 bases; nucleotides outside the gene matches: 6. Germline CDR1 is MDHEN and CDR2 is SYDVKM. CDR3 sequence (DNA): TGTGCCAGCAGTTTTGTAGGGGGCAGGTACGAGCAGTACTTC. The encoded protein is CASSFVGGRYEQYF.

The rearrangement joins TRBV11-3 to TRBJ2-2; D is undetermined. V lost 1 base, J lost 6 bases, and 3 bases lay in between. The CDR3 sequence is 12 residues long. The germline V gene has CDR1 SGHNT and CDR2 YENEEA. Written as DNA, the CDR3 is TGTGCCAGCAGCTTAGGCGCCGGGGAGCTGTTTTTT. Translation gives CASSLGAGELFF.